Each of the 5 T cell receptor beta chains below was sequenced from the same sample in a study of T cell repertoires in cytomegalovirus infection. TCRdb re-derived calls from the reads in MiXCR, one entry per CDR3 protein. The data hold some 240,000 distinct CDR3 sequences, with 15% to 20% observed a single time. The sample was CD8+ T cells from PBMCs. The receptors derive from a human donor in good health (CMV status not recorded). Some clones in this sample may be carry-over from other donors' samples.

This clonotype came up once. Since the CDR3 does not end with the conserved phenylalanine or tryptophan, this likely comes from a read error. The chain has TRBV6-1 and TRBJ1-2; TRBD1 is a possible D gene (6 bases). CDR1 is MNHNS, CDR2 SASEGT, per germline. The CDR3 runs 15 residues. Trimming removed 2 bases at V and 8 bases at J, with 18 bases between. The DNA of the CDR3 is TGTGCCAGCAGTGAATATCGTAGGGCAGGGGAGGGCTACACCGTC. This codes for CASSEYRRAGEGYTV.

This chain uses TRBV28 with TRBJ1-1; 8 bases are a match to TRBD1. This CDR3 comprises 16 residues. Looked up from germline, CDR1 is MDHEN and CDR2 is SYDVKM. Losses at the gene ends were 5 bases for V and 1 base for J; bases not matched to a gene: 9. CDR3 sequence reads: CASSLLYRGENTEAFF. In DNA, the CDR3 is TGTGCCAGCAGTCTCCTGTACAGGGGGGAGAACACTGAAGCTTTCTTT.

This clonotype showed up many times. The chain links TRBV4-3 to TRBJ1-6, with 8 nucleotides matching TRBD1. The CDR3 runs 15 residues. Germline loops: CDR1 LGHNA, CDR2 YSLEER. Losses at the gene ends were 4 bases for V and 10 bases for J; bases not matched to a gene: 9. The CDR3 DNA follows: TGCGCCAGCAGCCGGGACAGGAGTCAATACTCACCCCTCCACTTT. Translation gives CASSRDRSQYSPLHF.

In regard to this clonotype: The germline gene is not matched at one end of the junction; a read error may be the cause. V usage is TRBV19 and J usage is TRBJ2-1; D remains ambiguous. The CDR3 is 17 amino acids. Germline V gene lookup returns CDR1 LNHDA and CDR2 SQIVND (reference sequence). CDR3 residues: CASRETALLSSCNEQFF. DNA for the CDR3: TGTGCCAGTAGAGAAACCGCTCTACTAAGCTCCTGCAATGAGCAGTTCTTC. The full variable domain, rest sourced from reference TRBV19 and TRBJ2-1, is DGGITQSPKYLFRKEGQNVTLSCEQNLNHDAMYWYRQDPGQGLRLIYYSQIVNDFQKGDIAEGYSVSREKKESFPLTVTSAQKNPTAFYLCASRETALLSSCNEQFFGPGTRLTVL.

This clonotype was counted at least ten times. In DNA, the CDR3 is TGCGCCAGCAGCCAGATTACAGGGGAAAACATTCAGTACTTC. It is translated as CASSQITGENIQYF. The V call is TRBV4-1, the J call TRBJ2-4; 7 nucleotides agree with TRBD1. The V and J ends lost 3 bases and 5 bases, in that order; junction bases with no gene match: 4. Germline V gene lookup returns CDR1 MGHRA and CDR2 YSYEKL. The CDR3 has 14 residues.